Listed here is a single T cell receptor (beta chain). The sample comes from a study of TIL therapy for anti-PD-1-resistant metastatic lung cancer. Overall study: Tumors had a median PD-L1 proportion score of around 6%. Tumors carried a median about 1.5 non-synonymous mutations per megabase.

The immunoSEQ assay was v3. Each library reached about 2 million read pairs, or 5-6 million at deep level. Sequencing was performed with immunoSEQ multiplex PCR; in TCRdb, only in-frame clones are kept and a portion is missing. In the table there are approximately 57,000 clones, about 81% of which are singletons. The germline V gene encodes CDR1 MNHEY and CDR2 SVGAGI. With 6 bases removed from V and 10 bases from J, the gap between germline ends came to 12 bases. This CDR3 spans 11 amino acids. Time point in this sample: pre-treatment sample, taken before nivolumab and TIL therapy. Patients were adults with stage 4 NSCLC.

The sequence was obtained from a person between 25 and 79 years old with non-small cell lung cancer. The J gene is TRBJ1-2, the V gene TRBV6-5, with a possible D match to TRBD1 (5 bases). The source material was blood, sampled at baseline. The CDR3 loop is CASRRGRTYTF. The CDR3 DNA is TGTGCCAGCAGACGGGGACGGACCTACACCTTC.